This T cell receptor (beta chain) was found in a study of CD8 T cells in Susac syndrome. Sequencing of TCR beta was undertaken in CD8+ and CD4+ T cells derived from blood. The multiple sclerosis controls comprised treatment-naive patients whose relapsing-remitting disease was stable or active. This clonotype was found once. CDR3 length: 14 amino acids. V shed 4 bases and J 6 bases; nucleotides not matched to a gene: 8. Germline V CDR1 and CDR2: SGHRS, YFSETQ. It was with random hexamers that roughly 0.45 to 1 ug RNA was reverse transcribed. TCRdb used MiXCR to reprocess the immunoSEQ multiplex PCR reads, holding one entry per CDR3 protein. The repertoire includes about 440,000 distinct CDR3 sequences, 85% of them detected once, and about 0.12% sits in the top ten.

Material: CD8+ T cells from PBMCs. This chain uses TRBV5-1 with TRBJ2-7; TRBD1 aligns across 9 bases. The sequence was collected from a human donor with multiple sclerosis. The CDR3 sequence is CASSTGTGPREQYF. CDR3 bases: TGCGCCAGCAGCACCGGGACAGGGCCACGCGAGCAGTACTTC.